One sample yielded the 5 T cell receptor beta chains listed below, sequenced in a study of regulatory T cells in long-lasting Graves disease. Through Arm-PCR of CDR3 regions and iRepertoire HTBI primers, TCR beta libraries were built. Each CDR3 protein gets one entry after TCRdb re-called the multiplex PCR reads with MiXCR. Of about 460,000 distinct CDR3 sequences in the sample, around a fifth were seen once. Time point indicated: persistent/refractory GD, antithyroid drugs over 5 years with positive TRAb. PBMC-extracted RNA yielded the TCR library. The starting material was peripheral blood mononuclear cells (PBMCs), obtained when the disease was refractory, from a patient treated with antithyroid drugs. The receptors were gathered from a female donor with Graves disease.

This clonotype occurred many times. CDR3 sequence reads: CASSPGRENEKLFF. In nucleotides, the CDR3 is TGTGCCAGCTCACCGGGACGGGAGAATGAAAAACTGTTTTTT. V usage is TRBV18 and J usage is TRBJ1-4, with D perhaps TRBD1 (5 bases). The CDR3 is 14 amino acids. V was cut by 3 bases and J by 5 bases, with 10 bases left in between. Germline CDR1 KGHSH, CDR2 LQKENI. The whole variable domain, remainder taken from reference TRBV18 and TRBJ1-4, is NAGVMQNPRHLVRRRGQEARLRCSPMKGHSHVYWYRQLPEEGLKFMVYLQKENIIDESGMPKERFSAEFPKEGPSILRIQQVVRGDSAAYFCASSPGRENEKLFFGSGTQLSVL.

Many counts were recorded for this clonotype. V is TRBV6-5 and J is TRBJ2-7; D is ambiguous. The CDR3 extends over 11 amino acids. Trimming stripped 8 bases from V and 13 bases from J, with 18 bases between. Germline V gene sequence: CDR1 MNHEY, CDR2 SVGAGI. The CDR3 spells CASGSYGDCYF. For the CDR3, the DNA is TGTGCCAGCGGTTCGTACGGCGATTGTTACTTC.

This sequence joins TRBV7-3 and TRBJ2-5; the match to TRBD2 covers 10 bases. Germline V gives CDR1 SGHTA, CDR2 FQGTGA. Germline trimming cut 8 bases from V and 13 bases from J; bases unmatched to any gene: 19. CDR3 length: 15 amino acids. The CDR3 here is CASGSSGGRDTNLYF. CDR3 sequence (DNA): TGTGCCAGCGGCTCTAGCGGGGGAAGAGACACAAACTTGTACTTC.

The gene calls are TRBV30 and TRBJ2-2, with D possibly TRBD2 on 5 matching bases. The CDR3 totals 18 residues. The germline gives CDR1 GTSNPN, CDR2 SVGIG (reference sequence). Deletions cut 1 base from V and 1 base from J, with 19 bases between. The CDR3 loop reads CAWSGEGRKELNTGELFF. The DNA for the CDR3 is TGTGCCTGGAGTGGAGAGGGCAGAAAAGAATTGAACACCGGGGAGCTGTTTTTT.

This clonotype showed up just once. The rearrangement links TRBV28 to TRBJ2-7; 8 bases are shared with TRBD2. The V gene's germline CDR1 is MDHEN and CDR2 SYDVKM. V lost 3 bases to trimming and J lost 5 bases; unmatched junction nucleotides: 12. The CDR3 loop spans 16 amino acids. For the CDR3, the DNA is TGTGCCAGCAGTTTTTCGGCGGGGGGAGACGGGAACGAGCAGTACTTC. Translation: CASSFSAGGDGNEQYF.